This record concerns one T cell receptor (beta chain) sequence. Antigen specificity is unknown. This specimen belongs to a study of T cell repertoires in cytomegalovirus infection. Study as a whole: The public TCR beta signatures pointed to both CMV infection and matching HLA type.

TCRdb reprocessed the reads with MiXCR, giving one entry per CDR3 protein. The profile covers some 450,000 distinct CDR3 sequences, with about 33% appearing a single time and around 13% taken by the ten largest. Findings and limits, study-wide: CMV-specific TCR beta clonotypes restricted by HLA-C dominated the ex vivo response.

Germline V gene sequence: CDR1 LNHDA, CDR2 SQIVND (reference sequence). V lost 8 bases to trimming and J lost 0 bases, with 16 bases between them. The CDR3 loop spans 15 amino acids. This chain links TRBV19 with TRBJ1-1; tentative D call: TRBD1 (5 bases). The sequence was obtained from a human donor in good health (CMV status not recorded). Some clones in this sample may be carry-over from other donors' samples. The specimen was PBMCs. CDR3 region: CASAIITGVNTEAFF. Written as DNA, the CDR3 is TGTGCCAGTGCGATCATCACAGGTGTGAACACTGAAGCTTTCTTT.